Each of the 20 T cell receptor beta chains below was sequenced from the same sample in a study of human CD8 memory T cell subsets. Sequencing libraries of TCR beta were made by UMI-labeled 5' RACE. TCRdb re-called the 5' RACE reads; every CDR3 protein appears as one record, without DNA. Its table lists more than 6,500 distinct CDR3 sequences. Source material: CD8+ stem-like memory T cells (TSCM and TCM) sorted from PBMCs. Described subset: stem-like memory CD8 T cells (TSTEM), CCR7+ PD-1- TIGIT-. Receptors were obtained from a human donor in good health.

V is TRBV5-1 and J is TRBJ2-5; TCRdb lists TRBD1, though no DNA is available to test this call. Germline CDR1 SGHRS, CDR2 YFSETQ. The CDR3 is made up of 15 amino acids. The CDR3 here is CASSTWDSAQETQYF.

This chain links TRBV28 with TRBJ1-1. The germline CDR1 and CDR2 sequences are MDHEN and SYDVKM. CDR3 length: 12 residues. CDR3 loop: CASSFLETEAFF.

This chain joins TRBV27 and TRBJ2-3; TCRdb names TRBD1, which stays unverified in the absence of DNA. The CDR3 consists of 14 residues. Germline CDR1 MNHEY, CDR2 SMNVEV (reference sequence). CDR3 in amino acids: CASSFTGPTDTQYF.

The CDR3 sequence is CASSLAGETEAFF. The rearrangement joins TRBV4-1 to TRBJ1-1; TCRdb returns TRBD1, unconfirmable since there is no DNA. The CDR3 extends over 13 amino acids. Germline CDR1 reads MGHRA; CDR2 reads YSYEKL.

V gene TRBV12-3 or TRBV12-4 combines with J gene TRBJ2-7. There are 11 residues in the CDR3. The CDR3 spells CASNIRHEQYF.

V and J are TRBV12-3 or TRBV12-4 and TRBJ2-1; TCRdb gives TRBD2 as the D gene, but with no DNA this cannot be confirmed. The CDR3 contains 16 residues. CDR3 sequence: CASSPSGTHSYNEQFF.

CDR3 residues: CASSEGLAVADTQYF. The chain employs TRBV2 and TRBJ2-3; TCRdb proposes TRBD2, but this gene call is untestable without DNA. There are 15 residues in the CDR3. The germline gives CDR1 SNHLY, CDR2 FYNNEI.

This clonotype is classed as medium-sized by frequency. CDR3 protein: CSALIAGGLSYNEQFF. J is TRBJ2-1 and V is TRBV29-1; no DNA is available, so the TRBD2 call from TCRdb remains unchecked. CDR1 and CDR2 (germline): SQVTM, ANQGSEA. The CDR3 covers 16 residues.

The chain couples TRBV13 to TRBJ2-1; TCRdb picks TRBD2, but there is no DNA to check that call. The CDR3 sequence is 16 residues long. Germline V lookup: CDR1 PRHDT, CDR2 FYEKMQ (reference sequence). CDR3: CASSLSPAGSYNEQFF.

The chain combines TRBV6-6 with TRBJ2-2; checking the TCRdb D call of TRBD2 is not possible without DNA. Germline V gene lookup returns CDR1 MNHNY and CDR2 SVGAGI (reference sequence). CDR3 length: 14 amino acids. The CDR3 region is CASSLAGEAGELFF.

The CDR3 sequence: CASSFRDQETQYF. The chain uses TRBV6-2 or TRBV6-3 and TRBJ2-5. CDR3 length equals 13 residues. CDR1 is MNHEY, CDR2 SVGEGT, per germline.

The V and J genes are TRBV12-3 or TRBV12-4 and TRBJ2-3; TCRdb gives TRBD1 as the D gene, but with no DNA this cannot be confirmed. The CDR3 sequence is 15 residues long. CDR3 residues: CASSLVRPPADTQYF.

CDR3 region: CASSYPLTSGEPDTQYF. This chain joins TRBV6-6 and TRBJ2-3; TCRdb indicates TRBD2, and absent DNA this call remains unverified. Germline V CDR1 and CDR2: MNHNY, SVGAGI (reference sequence). The CDR3 has 17 residues.

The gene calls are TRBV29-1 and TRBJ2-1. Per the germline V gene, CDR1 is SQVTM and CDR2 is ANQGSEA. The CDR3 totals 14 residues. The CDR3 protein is CSVEVTGLHNEQFF.

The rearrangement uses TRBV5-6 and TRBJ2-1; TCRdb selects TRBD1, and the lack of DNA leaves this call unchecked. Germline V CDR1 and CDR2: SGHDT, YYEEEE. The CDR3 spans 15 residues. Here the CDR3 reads CASSPRGRISNEQFF.

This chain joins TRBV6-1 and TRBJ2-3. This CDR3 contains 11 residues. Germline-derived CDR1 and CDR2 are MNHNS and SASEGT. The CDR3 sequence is CASSEGVTQYF.

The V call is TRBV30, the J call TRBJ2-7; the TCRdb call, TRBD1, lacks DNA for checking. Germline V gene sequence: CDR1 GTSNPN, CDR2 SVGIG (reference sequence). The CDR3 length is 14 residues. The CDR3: CAWFEGGPINEQYF.

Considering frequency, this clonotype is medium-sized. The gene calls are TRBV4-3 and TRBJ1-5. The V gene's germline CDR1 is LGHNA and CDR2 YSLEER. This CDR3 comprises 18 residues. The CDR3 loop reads CASSQDFNNGPSNQPQHF.

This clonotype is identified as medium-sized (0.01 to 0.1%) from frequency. CDR3 loop: CASSDAPRDGGNQPQHF. The chain uses TRBV7-9 and TRBJ1-5; the D call from TCRdb, TRBD1, cannot be confirmed without DNA. CDR3 length: 17 amino acids. Germline CDR1 SEHNR, CDR2 FQNEAQ (reference sequence). Complete variable domain (other parts from reference TRBV7-9 and TRBJ1-5): DTGVSQNPRHKITKRGQNVTFRCDPISEHNRLYWYRQTLGQGPEFLTYFQNEAQLEKSRLLSDRFSAERPKGSFSTLEIQRTEQGDSAMYLCASSDAPRDGGNQPQHFGDGTRLSIL.

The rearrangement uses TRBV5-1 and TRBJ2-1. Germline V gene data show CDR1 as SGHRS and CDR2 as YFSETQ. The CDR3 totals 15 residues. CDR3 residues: CASSLAPTNYNEQFF.